This paragraph reports one TCR beta chain. Sequenced by immunoSEQ multiplex PCR; TCRdb stores in-frame clones only, minus some. The data show hundreds of thousands of clones, 88% seen once. The sample originates from a study of shared T cell receptors in the human thymus. This CDR3 is 13 amino acids long. CDR1 is MGHRA, CDR2 YSYEKL, per germline. The V gene end was trimmed by 4 bases and the J gene end by 5 bases; junction bases not matched to a gene: 5. The same sample was also used in a study of human thymus T cells.

The sequence came from a boy under two years old with a congenital heart defect. The chain recombines TRBV4-1 with TRBJ2-7, with 7 bases that match TRBD1. Input material: thymocytes. DNA of the CDR3: TGCGCCAGCAGCCGATACAGGGGCGACGAGCAGTACTTC. Translating it yields CASSRYRGDEQYF.